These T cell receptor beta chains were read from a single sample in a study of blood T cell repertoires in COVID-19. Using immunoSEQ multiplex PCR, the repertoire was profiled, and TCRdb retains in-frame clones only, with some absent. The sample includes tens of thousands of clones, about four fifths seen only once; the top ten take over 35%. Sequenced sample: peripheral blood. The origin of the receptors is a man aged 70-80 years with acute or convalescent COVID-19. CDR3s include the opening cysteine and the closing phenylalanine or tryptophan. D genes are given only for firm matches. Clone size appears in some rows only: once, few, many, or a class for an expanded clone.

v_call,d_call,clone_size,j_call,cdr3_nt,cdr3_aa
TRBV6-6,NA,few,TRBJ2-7,TGTGCCAGCAGTTCCTCTAACGAGCAGTACTTC,CASSSSNEQYF
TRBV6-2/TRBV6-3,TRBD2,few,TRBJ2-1,TGTGCCAGCAGTCCCCCTGGGGGGGGTCTGTTGTTCTTC,CASSPPGGGLLFF
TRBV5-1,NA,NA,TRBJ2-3,TGCGCCAGCAGCTCCCAGGGGTACACAGATACGCAGTATTTT,CASSSQGYTDTQYF
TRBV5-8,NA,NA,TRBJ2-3,TGTGCCAGCAGCTTGCAGCCTAGCTCTGATACGCAGTATTTT,CASSLQPSSDTQYF
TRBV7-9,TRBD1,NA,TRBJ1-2,TGTGCCAGCAGCTCAGGGACAGGGAGTGACTATGGCTACACCTTC,CASSSGTGSDYGYTF
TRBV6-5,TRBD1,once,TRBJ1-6,TGTGCCAGCAGGGACAGGGGCGCGTATAATTCACCCCTCCACTTT,CASRDRGAYNSPLHF
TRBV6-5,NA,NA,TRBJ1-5,TGTGCCAGCAGTCGGGGGTGGCAGGACGGACAGCCCCAGCATTTT,CASSRGWQDGQPQHF
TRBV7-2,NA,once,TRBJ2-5,TGTGCCAGCAGCTTAGGACCACAGGGACCGTACCAAGAGACCCAGTACTTC,CASSLGPQGPYQETQYF
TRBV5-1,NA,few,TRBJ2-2,TGCGCCAGCAGCTATTTCACGAACACCGGGGAGCTGTTTTTT,CASSYFTNTGELFF
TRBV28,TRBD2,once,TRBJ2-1,TGTGCCAGCAGGGCCGGACTAGCGCGCTACAATGAGCAGTTCTTC,CASRAGLARYNEQFF
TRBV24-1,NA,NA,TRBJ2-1,TGTGCCACCAGTGATTCGTCAGGTACCCCTTACAATGAGCAGTTCTTC,CATSDSSGTPYNEQFF
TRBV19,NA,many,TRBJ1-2,TGTGCCAGTGGGGGCTTGAGCTACACCTTC,CASGGLSYTF
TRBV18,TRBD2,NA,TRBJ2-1,TGTGCCAGCTCACCAGGACTAGCGGCCTACAATGAGCAGTTCTTC,CASSPGLAAYNEQFF
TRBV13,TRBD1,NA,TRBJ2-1,TGTGCCAGCAGCATCAGGGACAGTAAGAATGAGCAGTTCTTC,CASSIRDSKNEQFF
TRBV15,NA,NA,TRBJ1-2,TGTGCCACCAGCAGAGAGGAGCGGAACTATGGCTACACCTTC,CATSREERNYGYTF
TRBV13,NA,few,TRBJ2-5,TGTGCCAGCAGCTTATCTGGCGGGGGCCGGGAAGAGACCCAGTACTTC,CASSLSGGGREETQYF
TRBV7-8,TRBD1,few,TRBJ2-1,TGTGCCAGCAGCTTAGAGGGGGCGGGTAATGAGCAGTTCTTC,CASSLEGAGNEQFF
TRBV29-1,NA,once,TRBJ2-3,TGCAGCGCGCTCCGGGATGGCACAGATACGCAGTATTTT,CSALRDGTDTQYF
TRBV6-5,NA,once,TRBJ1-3,TGTGCCAGCAGTTACCCGACAGGACGGGGAAACACCATATATTTT,CASSYPTGRGNTIYF
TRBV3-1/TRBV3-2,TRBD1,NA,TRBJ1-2,TGTGCCAGCAGCCAGCAACAGGGGAGAGGCTATGGCTACACCTTC,CASSQQQGRGYGYTF
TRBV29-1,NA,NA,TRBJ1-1,TGCAGCGTTGAAACCGGCCGGGGCACTGAAGCTTTCTTT,CSVETGRGTEAFF
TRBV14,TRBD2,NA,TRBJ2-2,TGTGCCAGCAGCCGGACTAGCGAGAACACCGGGGAGCTGTTTTTT,CASSRTSENTGELFF
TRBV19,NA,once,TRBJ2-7,TGTGCCAGTACCCCAGGCAGGGTGTCGACCTACGAGCAGTACTTC,CASTPGRVSTYEQYF
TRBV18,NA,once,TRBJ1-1,TGTGCCAGCTCACCACCGGAGGGGACGAACACTGAAGCTTTCTTT,CASSPPEGTNTEAFF
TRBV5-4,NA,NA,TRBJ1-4,TGTGCCAGCAGCCCGGGGTCAGGGGCAAATGAAAAACTGTTTTTT,CASSPGSGANEKLFF
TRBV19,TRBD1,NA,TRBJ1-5,TGTGCCAGTAGCCGTAAACAGGGGGGAGATCAGCCCCAGCATTTT,CASSRKQGGDQPQHF
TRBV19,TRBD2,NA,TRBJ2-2,TGTGCCAGTAGTATCTTAGCGGGGGGCGAAGGCGGGGAGCTGTTTTTT,CASSILAGGEGGELFF
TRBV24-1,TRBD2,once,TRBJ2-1,TGTGCCACCAGTGATTCATTCACGGGGGGTGAGCAGTTCTTC,CATSDSFTGGEQFF
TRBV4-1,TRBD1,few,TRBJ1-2,TGCGCCAGCAGCCAAGAGAGGACAGGGAACTATGGCTACACCTTC,CASSQERTGNYGYTF
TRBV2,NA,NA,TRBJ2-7,TGTGCCAGCAGTCCCCGGGACACCTCCTACGAGCAGTACTTC,CASSPRDTSYEQYF
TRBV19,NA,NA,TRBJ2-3,TGTGCCAGTAGTATGCCGGAGACAGATACGCAGTATTTT,CASSMPETDTQYF
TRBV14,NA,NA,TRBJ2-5,TGTGCCAGCAGCCAGGGAGCGAGAAGTGAGACCCAGTACTTC,CASSQGARSETQYF
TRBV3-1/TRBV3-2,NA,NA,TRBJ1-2,TGTGCCAGCAGCCAAGCACAGACCTATGGCTACACCTTC,CASSQAQTYGYTF
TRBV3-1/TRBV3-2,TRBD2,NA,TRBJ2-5,TGTGCCAGCAGCTTTACGCGACTAGCAGGTAGTGAGACCCAGTACTTC,CASSFTRLAGSETQYF
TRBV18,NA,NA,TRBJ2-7,TGTGCCAGCTCACCCCAGGGTTCCACCTACGAGCAGTACTTC,CASSPQGSTYEQYF